This T cell receptor (beta chain) originates from a study of T cells in Graves' hyperthyroidism and ophthalmopathy. Study-level information: Peripheral blood collection took place at initial diagnosis, before any treatment.

Amplification of TCR beta CDR3 regions was performed using RNA transcripts as template. TCR CDR3 regions were first amplified by RT-PCR with HTBI primers. MiXCR, applied by TCRdb to the multiplex PCR reads, yields one record per CDR3 protein. The table lists 300,000 to 450,000 distinct CDR3 sequences, roughly 14% of them singletons, with around a fifth in the top ten. The study, taken as a whole, reports: Model-based prediction identified ophthalmopathy a median roughly 5.9 months prior to its onset.

Orbital computed tomography and thyroid ultrasound, together with serum TRAb and thyroxine and clinical symptoms, were used for diagnoses. In its sample, this clonotype was seen many times. Its matching antigen is unknown. Germline CDR1 MDHEN, CDR2 SYDVKM. The CDR3 sequence is 11 residues long. V was pared by 6 bases and J by 12 bases, with 15 bases between. Sequencing was performed on blood. This TCR derives from a woman in her twenties or thirties with Graves' ophthalmopathy. The chain combines TRBV28 with TRBJ2-7; maybe TRBD1 (6 bases). CDR3 nucleotide sequence: TGTGCCAGCAGCACGACAGGAGTTCGGTACTTC. This codes for CASSTTGVRYF.